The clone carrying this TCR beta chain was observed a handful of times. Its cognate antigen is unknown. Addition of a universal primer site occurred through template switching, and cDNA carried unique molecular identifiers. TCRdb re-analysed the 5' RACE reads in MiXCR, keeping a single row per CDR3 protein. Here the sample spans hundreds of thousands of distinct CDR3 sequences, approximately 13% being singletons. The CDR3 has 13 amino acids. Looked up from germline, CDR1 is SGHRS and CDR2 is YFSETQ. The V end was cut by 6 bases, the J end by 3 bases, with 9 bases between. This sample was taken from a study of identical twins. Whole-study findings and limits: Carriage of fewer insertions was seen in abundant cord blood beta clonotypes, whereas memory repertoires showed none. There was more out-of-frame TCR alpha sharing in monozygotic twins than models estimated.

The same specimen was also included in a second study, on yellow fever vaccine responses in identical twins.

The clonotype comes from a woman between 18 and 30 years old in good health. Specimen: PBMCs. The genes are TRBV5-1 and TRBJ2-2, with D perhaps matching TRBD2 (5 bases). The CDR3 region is CASKRADTGELFF. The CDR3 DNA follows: TGCGCCAGCAAGAGGGCAGACACCGGGGAGCTGTTTTTT.